The clone carrying this T cell receptor beta chain was counted between two and nine times. As yet, its antigen is unknown. This entry belongs to a study of OX40 agonist ivuxolimab in advanced cancers. Looking at the study overall: While on treatment, patients had intravenous ivuxolimab at 0.01 to 10 mg/kg every 2 weeks. The dose-escalation cohort had hepatocellular carcinoma, melanoma, renal cell or head and neck cancer. Previous treatment with anti-PD-1, anti-PD-L1 or anti-CTLA-4 therapy was allowed; 30% to 50% had received some.

General study findings and limits: More expanded clones were found, on average, in CD8+ than in CD4+ T cells.

Germline V gene lookup returns CDR1 MNHEY and CDR2 SVGAGI. The V and J ends lost 5 bases and 4 bases, in that order; junction bases with no gene match: 7. The CDR3 has 14 residues. TCRdb's table, derived via immunoSEQ multiplex PCR, lists solely in-frame clones and lacks some. Of 99,000 or so clones in the sample, roughly four fifths were seen once. This sequence was found in an adult with an advanced solid tumor such as melanoma, head and neck, liver or kidney cancer. Specimen: CD4+ or CD8+ T cells sorted from blood, collected in a trial of the OX40 agonist ivuxolimab. The V call is TRBV6-5, the J call TRBJ1-1; 7 nucleotides agree with TRBD1. CDR3 residues: CASSARQGSTEAFF. The DNA of the CDR3 is TGTGCCAGCAGTGCGCGACAGGGCTCCACTGAAGCTTTCTTT.